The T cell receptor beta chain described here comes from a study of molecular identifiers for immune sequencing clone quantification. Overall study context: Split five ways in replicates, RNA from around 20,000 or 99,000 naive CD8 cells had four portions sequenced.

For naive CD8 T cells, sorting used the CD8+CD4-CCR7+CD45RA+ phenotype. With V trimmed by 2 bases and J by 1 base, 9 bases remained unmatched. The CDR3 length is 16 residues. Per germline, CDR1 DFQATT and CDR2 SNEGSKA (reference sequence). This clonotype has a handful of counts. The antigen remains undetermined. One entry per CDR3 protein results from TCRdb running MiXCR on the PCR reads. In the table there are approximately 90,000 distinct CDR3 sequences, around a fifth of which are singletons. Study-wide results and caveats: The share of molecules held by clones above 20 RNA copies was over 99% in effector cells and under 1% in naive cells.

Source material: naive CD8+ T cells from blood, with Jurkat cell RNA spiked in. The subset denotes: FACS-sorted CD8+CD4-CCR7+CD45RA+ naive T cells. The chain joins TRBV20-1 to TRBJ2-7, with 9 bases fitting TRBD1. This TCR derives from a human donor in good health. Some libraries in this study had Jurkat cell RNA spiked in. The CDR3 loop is CSARPTQGAISYEQYF. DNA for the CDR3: TGCAGTGCTAGACCGACACAGGGGGCAATATCCTACGAGCAGTACTTC.